Included here is one T cell receptor beta chain sequence, with context. Profiled with immunoSEQ multiplex PCR; TCRdb holds only in-frame clones, not every one. This table has about 2.3 million clones, 93% appearing once. These data belong to a study of shared clonotypes between healthy human individuals. Study-wide background: CD4 naive and memory got three plates each, CD8 naive two, CD8 memory one.

Into CD45RA+ naive and CD45RA-negative memory subsets, the CD4+ cells were split. The sequence was obtained from a man aged 18 to 29 in good health. Some clones in this sample may be carry-over from other donors' samples. The sample was naive CD4+ T cells from PBMCs. Specified subset: CD45RA+ positively selected.

The CDR3 sequence is CASSAGGGIKAFF. CDR3 nucleotides: TGTGCCAGCAGTGCGGGGGGCGGGATTAAAGCTTTCTTT. This chain uses TRBV6-6 with TRBJ1-1; possible D gene TRBD1, 6 bases. This CDR3 has 13 amino acids. Deletions cut 5 bases from V and 9 bases from J, with 16 bases between. In germline, CDR1 is MNHNY, CDR2 SVGAGI (reference sequence).